This entry is about one TCR beta chain. Its antigen remains unknown. Libraries were prepared by immunoSEQ multiplex PCR; TCRdb keeps only in-frame clonotypes and omits some of them. The data hold 73,000 or so clones, with around nine tenths observed a single time. The source of the sample is a study of OX40 agonist ivuxolimab in advanced cancers. The study, taken as a whole, reports: The CD4+ and CD8+ T cells in the blood had expanded clonally by week 6 at 0.1 to 3.0 mg/kg.

This receptor was obtained from an adult with an advanced solid tumor such as melanoma, head and neck, liver or kidney cancer. The sample was CD4+ or CD8+ T cells sorted from blood, taken in a trial of the OX40 agonist ivuxolimab.

For the CDR3, the DNA is TGTGCCAGCAGCTTGACGGGGCTGGACACTGAAGCTTTCTTT. Protein product: CASSLTGLDTEAFF. This sequence joins TRBV7-9 and TRBJ1-1; D may be TRBD1 (5 bases). There are 14 residues in the CDR3. The V gene lost 3 bases and the J gene lost 3 bases, with 11 bases spanning the gap. CDR1 and CDR2 (germline): SEHNR, FQNEAQ (reference sequence).